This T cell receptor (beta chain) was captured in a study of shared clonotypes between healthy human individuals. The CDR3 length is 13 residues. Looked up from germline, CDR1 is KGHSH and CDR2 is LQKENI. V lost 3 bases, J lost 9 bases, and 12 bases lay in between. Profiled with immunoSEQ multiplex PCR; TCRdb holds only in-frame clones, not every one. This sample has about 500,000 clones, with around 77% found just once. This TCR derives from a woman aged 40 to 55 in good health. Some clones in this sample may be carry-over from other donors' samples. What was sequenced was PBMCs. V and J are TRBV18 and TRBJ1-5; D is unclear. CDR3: CASSPDRTGPQHF. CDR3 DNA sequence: TGTGCCAGCTCACCCGACCGCACGGGGCCCCAGCATTTT.